The 3 T cell receptor beta chains below come from one sample, sequenced in a study of blood T cells in healthy people across ages. Sample-barcoded 5' priming and a J-beta primer mix drove a second PCR of roughly 7 to 11 cycles. TCRdb reprocessed the 5' RACE reads via MiXCR and lists one record per CDR3 protein. The repertoire includes approximately 600,000 distinct CDR3 sequences, 58% of them detected once, and over 35% sits in the top ten. Sequenced sample: blood. These receptors were taken from a man aged 55-75 years in good health.

This clonotype was counted between two and nine times. The chain couples TRBV7-2 to TRBJ1-2; D ambiguous. Germline CDR1 is SGHTA and CDR2 is FQGNSA. The CDR3 extends over 15 amino acids. With 1 base removed from V and 4 bases from J, the gap between germline ends came to 13 bases. CDR3 nucleotide sequence: TGTGCCAGCAGCTTAGTGAATAGAGATCCCTATGGCTACACCTTC. It specifies CASSLVNRDPYGYTF.

The chain is built from TRBV29-1 and TRBJ2-7; possible D gene TRBD2, 5 bases. The J call may be mistaken, given a closer DNA end match to TRBJ2-5. The CDR3 spans 13 residues. The germline gives CDR1 SQVTM, CDR2 ANQGSEA. The CDR3 region is CSVDLGGRETQYF. The CDR3 DNA sequence: TGCAGCGTTGACTTAGGAGGTAGGGAGACCCAGTACTTC.

The rearrangement uses TRBV4-2 and TRBJ2-3, with TRBD2 matching 10 bases. After removal of 1 base from V and 3 bases from J, the junction contained 4 bases not matched to a gene. CDR1 is LGHNA and CDR2 is YNFKEQ in the germline V gene. The CDR3 is made up of 16 amino acids. CDR3 residues: CASSQADSGGTDTQYF. CDR3 DNA: TGTGCCAGCAGCCAAGCTGATAGCGGGGGGACAGATACGCAGTATTTT.